These 24 T cell receptor beta chains were all obtained from the same sample, sequenced in a study of blood T cell repertoires in COVID-19. Sequencing was performed with immunoSEQ multiplex PCR; in TCRdb, only in-frame clones are kept and a portion is missing. The repertoire holds roughly 180,000 clones, with less than 90% as singletons. Material: peripheral blood. The receptors shown here come from a man between 65 and 85 years old with active or convalescent COVID-19.

In nucleotides, the CDR3 is TGTGCCAGCAGAACAGGGGGTTGGGGCAATCAGCCCCAGCATTTT. It is translated as CASRTGGWGNQPQHF. The chain carries TRBV6-5 and TRBJ1-5; 8 bases fit TRBD1. This CDR3 contains 15 residues. Trimming took 6 bases from V and 2 from J; bases not matched to a gene: 6. Germline V gives CDR1 MNHEY, CDR2 SVGAGI.

The rearrangement uses TRBV5-4 and TRBJ2-7, with TRBD1 matching 12 bases. This CDR3 region has 15 residues. The ends lost 4 bases at V and 4 bases at J; junction bases unmatched: 6. Germline CDR1 and CDR2: SGHNT and YYREEE (reference sequence). The CDR3 reads CASSAPGQGAYEQYF. CDR3 nucleotide sequence: TGTGCCAGCAGCGCACCGGGACAGGGGGCTTACGAGCAGTACTTC.

CDR3 region: CASSPGGDNQPQHF. The CDR3 DNA reads TGTGCCAGCTCACCAGGAGGGGACAATCAGCCCCAGCATTTT. The chain joins TRBV18 to TRBJ1-5; possible D gene TRBD1, 5 bases. The CDR3 spans 14 residues. V lost 2 bases and J 3 bases, leaving 8 bases between the germline ends. CDR1 is KGHSH and CDR2 is LQKENI in the germline V gene.

This clone came up once. Written as DNA, the CDR3 is TGTGCCAGCAGTTCCTTCGAGACCCAGTACTTC. It specifies CASSSFETQYF. The rearrangement links TRBV7-9 to TRBJ2-5; no definite D call. Trimming removed 6 bases at V and 5 bases at J, with 7 bases between. The V gene's germline CDR1 is SEHNR and CDR2 FQNEAQ (reference sequence). This CDR3 comprises 11 residues.

The rearrangement links TRBV7-9 to TRBJ2-2, with TRBD2 as a possible D gene (6 bases). The CDR3 covers 16 residues. CDR1 is SEHNR and CDR2 is FQNEAQ in the germline V gene (reference sequence). Trimming left V 5 bases short and J 7 bases short, with 20 bases between. CDR3 nucleotide sequence: TGTGCCAGCAGCCCAACCGGGACTTTTTTAATCGGGGAGCTGTTTTTT. Translated: CASSPTGTFLIGELFF.

V gene TRBV6-5 combines with J gene TRBJ1-4, with D possibly TRBD1 on 6 matching bases. CDR1 is MNHEY and CDR2 is SVGAGI in the germline V gene. V shed 7 bases and J shed 0 bases, with 12 bases lying between them. CDR3 length: 15 amino acids. The CDR3 DNA follows: TGTGCCAGCACGGACAGTAGTGCAACTAATGAAAAACTGTTTTTT. It specifies CASTDSSATNEKLFF.

The chain carries TRBV5-4 and TRBJ2-7, with a weak D call TRBD1 (6 bases). CDR3 length: 14 amino acids. CDR1 is SGHNT and CDR2 is YYREEE in the germline V gene (reference sequence). V was shortened by 3 bases and J by 2 bases, with 12 bases between the two germline ends. The CDR3 coding sequence is TGTGCCAGCAGCTCGGGACAACAGACCTACGAGCAGTACTTC. It codes for CASSSGQQTYEQYF. The entire variable domain, with the rest obtained from reference TRBV5-4 and TRBJ2-7, is as follows: ETGVTQSPTHLIKTRGQQVTLRCSSQSGHNTVSWYQQALGQGPQFIFQYYREEENGRGNFPPRFSGLQFPNYSSELNVNALELDDSALYLCASSSGQQTYEQYFGPGTRLTVT.

The chain joins TRBV6-2 or TRBV6-3 to TRBJ2-1, with TRBD2 matching 13 bases. V shed 4 bases and J 2 bases; nucleotides not matched to a gene: 8. The CDR3 runs to 18 residues. The germline gives CDR1 MNHEY, CDR2 SVGEGT. The CDR3 protein is CASSSHHGLAGAYNEQFF. DNA for the CDR3: TGTGCCAGCAGTTCTCACCACGGACTAGCGGGGGCCTACAATGAGCAGTTCTTC.

V and J are TRBV2 and TRBJ2-1; D may be TRBD2 (6 bases). The CDR3 contains 15 residues. V was trimmed by 8 bases and J by 4 bases, leaving 18 bases between them. Per the germline V gene, CDR1 is SNHLY and CDR2 is FYNNEI. CDR3 bases: TGTGCCAGCCGGGACTCAGGGTATCAATACAATGAGCAGTTCTTC. It is translated as CASRDSGYQYNEQFF. The variable domain in full, completed from reference TRBV2 and TRBJ2-1, reads EPEVTQTPSHQVTQMGQEVILRCVPISNHLYFYWYRQILGQKVEFLVSFYNNEISEKSEIFDDQFSVERPDGSNFTLKIRSTKLEDSAMYFCASRDSGYQYNEQFFGPGTRLTVL.

The rearrangement joins TRBV5-1 to TRBJ1-1; TRBD1 matches at 11 bases. There are 14 residues in the CDR3. Germline V lookup: CDR1 SGHRS, CDR2 YFSETQ. V lost 3 bases, J lost 6 bases, and 4 bases stayed unmatched. CDR3 DNA sequence: TGCGCCAGCAGCTCGGGACAGGGGGGGCCTGAAGCTTTCTTT. Encoded protein: CASSSGQGGPEAFF. Based on the CDR3 plus reference TRBV5-1 and TRBJ1-1, the full variable domain is KAGVTQTPRYLIKTRGQQVTLSCSPISGHRSVSWYQQTPGQGLQFLFEYFSETQRNKGNFPGRFSGRQFSNSRSEMNVSTLELGDSALYLCASSSGQGGPEAFFGQGTRLTVV.

This clone is a singleton in its sample. The V and J genes are TRBV5-1 and TRBJ1-2; possible D gene TRBD1, 5 bases. In germline, CDR1 is SGHRS, CDR2 YFSETQ. This CDR3 has 15 residues. The ends were cut back, 0 bases at V and 2 bases at J, with 11 bases in the middle. CDR3 residues: CASSLAWGDNYGYTF. For the CDR3, the DNA is TGCGCCAGCAGCTTGGCCTGGGGGGACAACTATGGCTACACCTTC. The full variable domain, in which reference TRBV5-1 and TRBJ1-2 provide the parts outside the CDR3, is KAGVTQTPRYLIKTRGQQVTLSCSPISGHRSVSWYQQTPGQGLQFLFEYFSETQRNKGNFPGRFSGRQFSNSRSEMNVSTLELGDSALYLCASSLAWGDNYGYTFGSGTRLTVV.

A note on this clone: The identical CDR3 is also encoded by other nucleotide sequences in the sample. This chain links TRBV18 with TRBJ1-3, with D perhaps matching TRBD1 (5 bases). The CDR3 contains 15 residues. Between the trimmed V and J ends, which lost 3 bases and 0 bases, there was a span of 9 bases. Germline CDR1 KGHSH, CDR2 LQKENI. The CDR3 DNA reads as TGTGCCAGCTCACCTCAGGGCGTCTCTGGAAACACCATATATTTT. Its translation: CASSPQGVSGNTIYF.

The chain combines TRBV13 with TRBJ2-7; 8 nucleotides match TRBD2. Trimming at V came to 2 bases and at J to 2 bases, leaving 2 bases not matched to a gene. CDR1 and CDR2 from the germline V gene are PRHDT and FYEKMQ (reference sequence). This CDR3 contains 14 residues. CDR3 protein: CASSLRLATYEQYF. The CDR3, as DNA: TGTGCCAGCAGCTTAAGACTAGCGACCTACGAGCAGTACTTC.

The chain links TRBV5-1 to TRBJ2-3; 13 nucleotides line up with TRBD2. CDR1 is SGHRS, CDR2 YFSETQ, per germline. Unmatched junction bases numbered 6, after V lost 5 bases and J lost 3 bases. There are 16 residues in the CDR3. Written as DNA, the CDR3 is TGCGCCAGCAGACCCGGGACTAGCGGGGTAACAGATACGCAGTATTTT. This translates into CASRPGTSGVTDTQYF.

The sample holds a few counts of this clone. The sample carries other DNA sequences with the same CDR3. The genes are TRBV5-1 and TRBJ2-1; D may be TRBD1 (6 bases). In germline, CDR1 is SGHRS, CDR2 YFSETQ. The CDR3 sequence is 16 residues long. The V and J ends lost 3 bases and 0 bases respectively, with 13 bases between them. The CDR3 reads CASSYQGTSSYNEQFF. For the CDR3, the DNA is TGCGCCAGCAGCTACCAGGGGACGAGCTCCTACAATGAGCAGTTCTTC.

The CDR3 sequence: CASRRTGGGETQYF. The DNA of the CDR3 is TGTGCCAGTAGGAGGACAGGGGGCGGTGAGACCCAGTACTTC. The chain carries TRBV19 and TRBJ2-5; TRBD1 agrees at 11 bases. Germline CDR1 LNHDA, CDR2 SQIVND (reference sequence). J lost 5 bases, V lost 6 bases, and 5 bases had no gene match. The CDR3 consists of 14 residues. Full variable domain (outside the CDR3, taken from reference TRBV19 and TRBJ2-5): DGGITQSPKYLFRKEGQNVTLSCEQNLNHDAMYWYRQDPGQGLRLIYYSQIVNDFQKGDIAEGYSVSREKKESFPLTVTSAQKNPTAFYLCASRRTGGGETQYFGPGTRLLVL.

The chain carries TRBV18 and TRBJ2-1; TRBD2 matches at 12 bases. CDR3 length: 18 residues. CDR1 and CDR2 (germline): KGHSH, LQKENI. V lost 0 bases, J lost 7 bases, and 10 bases stayed unmatched. The DNA for the CDR3 is TGTGCCAGCTCACCACCCAATCCTACTAGCGGGGGGCAGAATGAGCAGTTCTTC. Translated: CASSPPNPTSGGQNEQFF.

This sequence joins TRBV30 and TRBJ2-1; D gene uncertain. The CDR3 is 13 amino acids. Trimming left V 0 bases short and J 8 bases short, with 11 bases between. CDR1 and CDR2 from the germline V gene are GTSNPN and SVGIG (reference sequence). This chain's CDR3 is CAWSVPSLDEQFF. Written as DNA, the CDR3 is TGTGCCTGGAGTGTACCTAGTCTCGATGAGCAGTTCTTC.

V usage is TRBV6-5 and J usage is TRBJ1-2; tentatively, D is TRBD1 (5 bases). The CDR3 extends over 13 amino acids. Trimming stripped 7 bases from V and 3 bases from J, with 12 bases between. From germline, CDR1 is MNHEY and CDR2 SVGAGI. CDR3 sequence reads: CASTEGLHYGYTF. CDR3 DNA sequence: TGTGCCAGCACCGAGGGACTACACTATGGCTACACCTTC.

This chain connects TRBV11-2 to TRBJ2-1, with 9 bases fitting TRBD1. Trimming removed 1 base from V and 9 bases from J; junction bases left unmatched: 7. The CDR3 is 15 residues long. Per germline, CDR1 SGHAT and CDR2 FQNNGV. This CDR3 is CASSLGDRVEREQFF. For the CDR3, the DNA is TGTGCCAGCAGCTTAGGGGACAGGGTGGAGCGTGAGCAGTTCTTC.

This chain links TRBV7-9 with TRBJ1-4; tentative D call: TRBD1 (5 bases). With 8 bases removed from V and 8 bases from J, the gap between germline ends came to 18 bases. The CDR3 sequence is 14 residues long. Germline V CDR1 and CDR2: SEHNR, FQNEAQ (reference sequence). CDR3 DNA: TGTGCCAGCCGGGGGGAGTCGGTTCGCGAAAAACTGTTTTTT. Encoded protein: CASRGESVREKLFF.

V usage is TRBV25-1 and J usage is TRBJ2-5; 10 nucleotides line up with TRBD1. From germline, CDR1 is MGHDK and CDR2 SYGVNS. Losses at the gene ends were 4 bases for V and 6 bases for J; bases not matched to a gene: 2. This CDR3 comprises 13 residues. The CDR3 DNA follows: TGTGCCAGCAGTGGGACAGGGGGGAAGACCCAGTACTTC. It is translated as CASSGTGGKTQYF. The full variable domain, in which reference TRBV25-1 and TRBJ2-5 provide the parts outside the CDR3, is EADIYQTPRYLVIGTGKKITLECSQTMGHDKMYWYQQDPGMELHLIHYSYGVNSTEKGDLSSESTVSRIRTEHFPLTLESARPSHTSQYLCASSGTGGKTQYFGPGTRLLVL.

The chain is built from TRBV25-1 and TRBJ2-7; D might be TRBD2 (6 bases). V lost 3 bases and J 3 bases, leaving 9 bases between the germline ends. CDR3 length: 13 amino acids. CDR1 MGHDK and CDR2 SYGVNS come from the germline V gene. CDR3 bases: TGTGCCAGCAGTGACGGAGGGATCTACGAGCAGTACTTC. It encodes CASSDGGIYEQYF.

In nucleotides, the CDR3 is TGCGCCAGCAGCCAAGTGGGTCTCAGGTATAATTCACCCCTCCACTTT. It translates to CASSQVGLRYNSPLHF. The chain links TRBV4-3 to TRBJ1-6; D remains unclear. V lost 1 base and J 4 bases, leaving 11 bases between the germline ends. The germline CDR1 and CDR2 sequences are LGHNA and YSLEER. CDR3 length equals 16 residues.